This T cell receptor (beta chain) stems from a study of blood T cells in healthy people across ages. Findings and limits, study-wide: Estimates of total diversity, which came from one million sequenced T cells, were considered to be underestimates.

It was with a sample-barcoded 5' primer and a J-beta primer mix that a second PCR of about 7 to 12 cycles was run. Every molecule of cDNA carried a tag from a template-switch adaptor with 12 random nucleotides. Every individual sample yielded 2.5 million or more paired-end reads (each containing CDR3). TCRdb independently ran MiXCR on the 5' RACE reads; one entry per CDR3 protein. The profile shows approximately 800,000 distinct CDR3 sequences, about half of them singletons. This clonotype has at least ten counts. Its antigen remains unknown. The sequence derives from an elderly man in good health. Sequencing input: blood.

The CDR3 DNA is TGCAGCGGTAGACTAGCAAATGAGCAGTTCTTC. This sequence encodes CSGRLANEQFF. This rearrangement joins TRBV29-1 to TRBJ2-1; TRBD2 matches at 7 bases. The CDR3 loop spans 11 amino acids. The V and J ends lost 7 bases and 7 bases, in that order; junction bases with no gene match: 4. In germline, CDR1 is SQVTM, CDR2 ANQGSEA.